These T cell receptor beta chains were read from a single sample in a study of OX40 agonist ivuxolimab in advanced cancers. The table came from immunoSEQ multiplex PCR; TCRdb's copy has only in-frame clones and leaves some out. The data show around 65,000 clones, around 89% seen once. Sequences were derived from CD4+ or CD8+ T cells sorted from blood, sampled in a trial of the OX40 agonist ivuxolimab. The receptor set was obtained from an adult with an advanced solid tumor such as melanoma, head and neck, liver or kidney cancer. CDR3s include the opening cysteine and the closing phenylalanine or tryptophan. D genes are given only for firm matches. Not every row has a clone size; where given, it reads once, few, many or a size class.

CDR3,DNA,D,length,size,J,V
CASSLLLNDNQPQHF,TGTGCCAGCAGTTTGCTTCTTAACGATAATCAGCCCCAGCATTTT,.,15,few,TRBJ1-5,TRBV28
CASSPRAGNNEQFF,TGCGCCAGCAGCCCCCGGGCAGGTAACAATGAGCAGTTCTTC,.,14,.,TRBJ2-1,TRBV4-3
CASKPQLAGAGNEQFF,TGTGCCAGCAAACCACAACTAGCGGGAGCGGGCAATGAGCAGTTCTTC,TRBD2,16,.,TRBJ2-1,TRBV2
CASSLTSGMSDEQFF,TGTGCCAGCAGCTTAACTAGCGGGATGAGCGATGAGCAGTTCTTC,TRBD2,15,.,TRBJ2-1,TRBV7-2
CASSPDRDTEAFF,TGTGCCAGCAGTCCAGACCGGGACACCGAAGCTTTCTTT,.,13,.,TRBJ1-1,TRBV27
CASSSQDRTSLGGANVLTF,TGTGCCAGTAGCTCTCAGGACAGGACCTCACTAGGGGGGGCCAACGTCCTGACTTTC,TRBD1,19,.,TRBJ2-6,TRBV19
CASSLRTGGLIADTQYF,TGTGCCAGCAGTTTACGGACGGGAGGGCTTATCGCAGATACGCAGTATTTT,TRBD2,17,.,TRBJ2-3,TRBV7-6
CASSLGQGIDEQYF,TGTGCCAGCAGCTTGGGACAGGGAATTGACGAGCAGTACTTC,TRBD1,14,.,TRBJ2-7,TRBV7-9
CASSYSGRAEQYF,TGTGCCAGCAGTTACTCCGGGAGGGCCGAGCAGTACTTC,TRBD2,13,few,TRBJ2-7,TRBV6-5
CASSRLADNTGELFF,TGTGCCAGCAGCCGACTAGCGGATAACACCGGGGAGCTGTTTTTT,TRBD2,15,.,TRBJ2-2,TRBV7-9
CASSYDKYNEQFF,TGTGCCAGCAGCTATGACAAGTACAATGAGCAGTTCTTC,.,13,.,TRBJ2-1,TRBV27
CASSKGLAGDEQFF,TGTGCCAGCAGTAAGGGACTAGCGGGGGATGAGCAGTTCTTC,TRBD2,14,.,TRBJ2-1,TRBV28
CASSVNSGTGELFF,TGTGCCAGCAGCGTTAACAGCGGGACCGGGGAGCTGTTTTTT,.,14,.,TRBJ2-2,TRBV7-9
CASTSALGRAETGELFF,TGTGCCAGCACCTCCGCCCTCGGGAGGGCGGAGACCGGGGAGCTGTTTTTT,TRBD2,17,medium-sized,TRBJ2-2,TRBV7-2
CASSPLAGVETQYF,TGTGCCAGCAGCCCCCTAGCGGGAGTAGAGACCCAGTACTTC,TRBD2,14,.,TRBJ2-5,TRBV11-2
CASSQDLSWDEQFF,.,.,14,.,TRBJ2-1,TRBV4-2
CASSINSYSNQPQHF,TGTGCCAGTAGTATAAACAGTTATAGCAATCAGCCCCAGCATTTT,.,15,once,TRBJ1-5,TRBV19
CASARVSYNEQFF,TGTGCCTCCGCGAGGGTGTCCTACAATGAGCAGTTCTTC,.,13,.,TRBJ2-1,TRBV19
CASSEGLAGGYEQYF,TGCGCCAGCAGTGAAGGACTAGCGGGAGGTTACGAGCAGTACTTC,TRBD2,15,.,TRBJ2-7,TRBV10-2
CASKTAGATTDTQYF,TGTGCCAGCAAGACGGCCGGGGCCACCACAGATACGCAGTATTTT,.,15,.,TRBJ2-3,TRBV27
CASSPSGSMDNEQFF,TGTGCCAGCAGTCCTAGCGGGAGTATGGACAATGAGCAGTTCTTC,TRBD2,15,.,TRBJ2-1,TRBV27
CASSLDGTKLAPLHF,TGCGCCAGCAGCTTGGATGGGACGAAGCTAGCACCCCTCCACTTT,.,15,.,TRBJ1-6,TRBV5-1
CASSWWGQPPYEQYF,TGTGCCAGCAGCTGGTGGGGACAGCCACCCTACGAGCAGTACTTC,TRBD1,15,.,TRBJ2-7,TRBV5-4
CASSPGTSGSNEQFF,TGTGCCAGCAGCCCCGGGACTAGCGGGAGCAATGAGCAGTTCTTC,TRBD2,15,.,TRBJ2-1,TRBV7-3
CASSRGTGELFF,TGTGCCAGCAGCCGAGGGACCGGGGAGCTGTTTTTT,.,12,.,TRBJ2-2,TRBV5-4
CASSLGQKNEQFF,TGTGCCAGCAGCTTGGGACAGAAAAATGAGCAGTTCTTC,TRBD1,13,.,TRBJ2-1,TRBV7-9
CASSELAGDQETQYF,TGTGCCAGCAGTGAACTAGCGGGGGACCAAGAGACCCAGTACTTC,TRBD2,15,.,TRBJ2-5,TRBV6-1
CASSLGGRETQYF,TGTGCCAGCAGCTTAGGTGGGAGGGAGACCCAGTACTTC,.,13,.,TRBJ2-5,TRBV7-3
CASSIDPGITTEAFF,TGTGCCAGTAGTATAGATCCAGGGATTACCACTGAAGCTTTCTTT,.,15,.,TRBJ1-1,TRBV19
CASSLRSGQISSGANVLTF,TGTGCCAGCAGCTTACGTTCTGGACAGATCAGTTCTGGGGCCAACGTCCTGACTTTC,.,19,.,TRBJ2-6,TRBV11-2
CASSFDLIYEQYF,TGTGCCAGCAGCTTTGACTTGATATACGAGCAGTACTTC,.,13,.,TRBJ2-7,TRBV7-2
CASSQVARSPYEQYF,TGCGCCAGCAGCCAAGTAGCCAGAAGCCCCTACGAGCAGTACTTC,.,15,.,TRBJ2-7,TRBV4-1
CASSLQGANEQFF,TGTGCCAGCAGTCTACAGGGGGCTAATGAGCAGTTCTTC,TRBD1,13,.,TRBJ2-1,TRBV28
CASSLTGSYEQYF,TGTGCCAGCAGCTTGACAGGATCCTACGAGCAGTACTTC,.,13,.,TRBJ2-7,TRBV5-6
CASSPGLAGIYEQYF,TGCGCCAGCAGCCCGGGACTAGCGGGGATTTACGAGCAGTACTTC,TRBD2,15,once,TRBJ2-7,TRBV4-3
CASSGRDREDQETQYF,TGTGCCAGCAGCGGAAGGGACAGGGAGGATCAAGAGACCCAGTACTTC,TRBD1,16,few,TRBJ2-5,TRBV5-8
CASSYGTNTGELFF,TGTGCCAGCAGCTACGGGACTAACACCGGGGAGCTGTTTTTT,.,14,.,TRBJ2-2,TRBV2
CASSDVGYSSQETQYF,TGTGCCAGCAGTGATGTGGGGTACTCTTCACAAGAGACCCAGTACTTC,.,16,.,TRBJ2-5,TRBV25-1
CASSRLTGLNTEAFF,TGCGCCAGCAGCCGACTGACAGGGTTGAACACTGAAGCTTTCTTT,TRBD1,15,.,TRBJ1-1,TRBV4-3
CASSQDRRAEYEQYF,TGCGCCAGCAGCCAAGACCGCAGGGCGGAGTACGAGCAGTACTTC,.,15,.,TRBJ2-7,TRBV4-3
CASSYGRLAESNEQFF,TGCGCCAGCAGCTACGGCAGGCTAGCGGAGTCCAATGAGCAGTTCTTC,TRBD2,16,.,TRBJ2-1,TRBV4-3
CASSVRAGESHEQYF,TGTGCCAGCAGCGTGAGAGCGGGAGAGTCCCACGAGCAGTACTTC,TRBD2,15,.,TRBJ2-7,TRBV9
CASSESWGDTQYF,TGTGCCAGCAGTGAGTCGTGGGGGGATACGCAGTATTTT,.,13,.,TRBJ2-3,TRBV2